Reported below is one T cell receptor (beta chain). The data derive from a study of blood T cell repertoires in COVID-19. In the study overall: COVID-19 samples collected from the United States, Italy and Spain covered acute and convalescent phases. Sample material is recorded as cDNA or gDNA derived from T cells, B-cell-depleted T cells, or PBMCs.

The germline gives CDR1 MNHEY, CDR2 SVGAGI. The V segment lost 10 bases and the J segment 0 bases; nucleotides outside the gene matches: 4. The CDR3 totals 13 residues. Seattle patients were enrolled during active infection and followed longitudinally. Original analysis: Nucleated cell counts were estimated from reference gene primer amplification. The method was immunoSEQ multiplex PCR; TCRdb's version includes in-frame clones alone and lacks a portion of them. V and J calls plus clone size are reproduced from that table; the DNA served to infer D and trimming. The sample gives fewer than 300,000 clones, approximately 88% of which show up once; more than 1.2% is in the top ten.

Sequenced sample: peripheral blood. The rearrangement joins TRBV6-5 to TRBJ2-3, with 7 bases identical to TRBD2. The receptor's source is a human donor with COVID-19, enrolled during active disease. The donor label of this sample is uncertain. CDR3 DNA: TGTGCCACCAAGCGGGACAGCACAGATACGCAGTATTTT. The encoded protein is CATKRDSTDTQYF.